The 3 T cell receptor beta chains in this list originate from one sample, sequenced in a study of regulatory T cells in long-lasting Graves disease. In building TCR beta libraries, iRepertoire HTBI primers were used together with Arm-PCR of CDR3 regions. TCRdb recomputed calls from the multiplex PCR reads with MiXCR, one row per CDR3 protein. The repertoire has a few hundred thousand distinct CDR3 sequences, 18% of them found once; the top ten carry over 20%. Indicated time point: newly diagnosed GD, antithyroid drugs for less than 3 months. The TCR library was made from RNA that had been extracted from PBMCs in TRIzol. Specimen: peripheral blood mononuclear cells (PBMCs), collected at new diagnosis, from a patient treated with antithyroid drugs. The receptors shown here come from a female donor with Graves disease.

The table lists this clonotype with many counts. CDR3 nucleotide sequence: TGTGCCAGCAGTTTCTCATTACCGGGCAGCTCCTACAATGAGCAGTTCTTC. Its translation: CASSFSLPGSSYNEQFF. The chain uses TRBV27 and TRBJ2-1; D gene ambiguous. Trimming cost V 3 bases and J 0 bases, with 15 bases left between them. Germline loops: CDR1 MNHEY, CDR2 SMNVEV (reference sequence). The CDR3 runs 17 residues.

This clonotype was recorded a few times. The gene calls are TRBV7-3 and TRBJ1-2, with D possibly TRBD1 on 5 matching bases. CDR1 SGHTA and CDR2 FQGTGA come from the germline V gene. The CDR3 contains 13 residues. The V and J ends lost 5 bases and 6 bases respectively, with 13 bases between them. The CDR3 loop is CASSTPGGNGYTF. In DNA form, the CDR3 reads TGTGCCAGCAGCACCCCGGGGGGGAATGGCTACACCTTC.

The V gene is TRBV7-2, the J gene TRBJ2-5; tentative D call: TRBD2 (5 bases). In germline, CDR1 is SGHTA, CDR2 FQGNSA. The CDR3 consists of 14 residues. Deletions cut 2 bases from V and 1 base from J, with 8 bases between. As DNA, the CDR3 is TGTGCCAGCAGCTTATTGGGGAGCCAAGAGACCCAGTACTTC. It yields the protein CASSLLGSQETQYF.